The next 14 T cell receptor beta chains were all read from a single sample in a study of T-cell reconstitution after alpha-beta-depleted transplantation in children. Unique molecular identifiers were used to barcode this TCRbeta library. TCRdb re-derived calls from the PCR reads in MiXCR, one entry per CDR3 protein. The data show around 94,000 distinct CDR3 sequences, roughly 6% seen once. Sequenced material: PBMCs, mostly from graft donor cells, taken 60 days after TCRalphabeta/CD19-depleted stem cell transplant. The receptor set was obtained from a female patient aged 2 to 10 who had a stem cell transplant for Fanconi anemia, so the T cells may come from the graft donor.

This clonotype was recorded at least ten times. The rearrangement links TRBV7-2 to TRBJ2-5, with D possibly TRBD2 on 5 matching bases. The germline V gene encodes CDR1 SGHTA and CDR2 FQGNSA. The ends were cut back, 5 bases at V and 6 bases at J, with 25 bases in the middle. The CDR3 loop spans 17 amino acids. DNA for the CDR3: TGTGCCAGCAGCCCTAAGGTCGGGATCCCCATTTTAAAGACCCAGTACTTC. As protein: CASSPKVGIPILKTQYF. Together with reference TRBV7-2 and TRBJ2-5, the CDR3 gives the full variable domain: GAGVSQSPSNKVTEKGKDVELRCDPISGHTALYWYRQSLGQGLEFLIYFQGNSAPDKSGLPSDRFSAERTGGSVSTLTIQRTQQEDSAVYLCASSPKVGIPILKTQYFGPGTRLLVL.

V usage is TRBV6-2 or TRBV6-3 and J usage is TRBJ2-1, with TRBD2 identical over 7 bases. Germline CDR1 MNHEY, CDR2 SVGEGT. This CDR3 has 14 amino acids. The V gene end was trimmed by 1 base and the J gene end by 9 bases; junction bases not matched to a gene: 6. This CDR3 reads CASSYLAGVFEQFF. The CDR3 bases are TGTGCCAGCAGTTACTTGGCGGGGGTTTTTGAGCAGTTCTTC.

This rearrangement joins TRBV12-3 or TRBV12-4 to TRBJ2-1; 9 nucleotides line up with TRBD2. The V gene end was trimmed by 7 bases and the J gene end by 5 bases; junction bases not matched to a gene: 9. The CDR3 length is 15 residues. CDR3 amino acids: CASKGGGAGNNEQFF. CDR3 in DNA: TGTGCCAGCAAGGGCGGGGGGGCAGGAAACAATGAGCAGTTCTTC.

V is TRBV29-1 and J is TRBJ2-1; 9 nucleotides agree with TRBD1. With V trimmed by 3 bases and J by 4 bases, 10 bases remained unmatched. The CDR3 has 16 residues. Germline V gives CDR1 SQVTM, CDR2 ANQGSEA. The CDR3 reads CSVDGPDRGVYNEQFF. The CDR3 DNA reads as TGCAGCGTTGATGGGCCAGACAGGGGGGTTTACAATGAGCAGTTCTTC.

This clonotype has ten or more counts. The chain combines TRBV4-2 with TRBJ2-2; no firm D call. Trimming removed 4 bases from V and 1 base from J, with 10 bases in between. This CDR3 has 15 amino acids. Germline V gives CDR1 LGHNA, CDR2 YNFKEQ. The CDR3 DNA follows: TGTGCCAGCAGCCCCACGCGAGGGAACACCGGGGAGCTGTTTTTT. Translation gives CASSPTRGNTGELFF.

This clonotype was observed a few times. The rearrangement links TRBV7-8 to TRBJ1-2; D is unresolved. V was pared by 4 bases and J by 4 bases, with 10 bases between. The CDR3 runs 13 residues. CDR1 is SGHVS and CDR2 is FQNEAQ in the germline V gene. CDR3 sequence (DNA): TGTGCCAGCAGCTACGACCCTCTCTATGGCTACACCTTC. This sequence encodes CASSYDPLYGYTF.

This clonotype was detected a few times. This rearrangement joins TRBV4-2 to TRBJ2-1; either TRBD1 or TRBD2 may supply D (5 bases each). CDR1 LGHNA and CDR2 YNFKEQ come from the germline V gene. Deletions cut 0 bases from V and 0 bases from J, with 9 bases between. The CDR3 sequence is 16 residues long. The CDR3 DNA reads TGTGCCAGCAGCCAAGACGGGACGAGCTCCTACAATGAGCAGTTCTTC. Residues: CASSQDGTSSYNEQFF.

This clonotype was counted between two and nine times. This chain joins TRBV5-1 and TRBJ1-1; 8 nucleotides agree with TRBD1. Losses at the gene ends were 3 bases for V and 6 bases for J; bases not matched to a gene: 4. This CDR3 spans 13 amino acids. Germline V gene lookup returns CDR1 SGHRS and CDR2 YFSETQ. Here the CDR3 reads CASSSDRVSEAFF. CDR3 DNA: TGCGCCAGCAGCTCGGACAGGGTCTCTGAAGCTTTCTTT.

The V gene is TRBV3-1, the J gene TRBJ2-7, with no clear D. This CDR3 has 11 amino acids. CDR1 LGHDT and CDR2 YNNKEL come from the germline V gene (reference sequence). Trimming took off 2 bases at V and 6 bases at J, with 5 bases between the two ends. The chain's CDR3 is CASSQYLEQYF. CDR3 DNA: TGTGCCAGCAGCCAATATCTCGAGCAGTACTTC.

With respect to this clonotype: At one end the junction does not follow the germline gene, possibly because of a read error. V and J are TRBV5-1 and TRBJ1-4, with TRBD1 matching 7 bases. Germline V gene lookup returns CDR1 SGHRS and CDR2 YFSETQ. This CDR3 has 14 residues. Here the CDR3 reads CTSSLGTVNEKLFF. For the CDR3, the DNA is TGCACCAGCAGCCTCGGGACAGTGAATGAAAAACTGTTTTTT.

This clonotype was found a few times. For the CDR3, the DNA is TGCAGTGCTAGAAGGACCGGGACCCTCAGAGCCTACGAGCAGTACTTC. It encodes CSARRTGTLRAYEQYF. This chain links TRBV20-1 with TRBJ2-7; D assignment may be TRBD1 or TRBD2 (5 bases each). Per the germline V gene, CDR1 is DFQATT and CDR2 is SNEGSKA (reference sequence). This CDR3 has 16 amino acids. V was cut by 2 bases and J by 2 bases, with 19 bases left in between.

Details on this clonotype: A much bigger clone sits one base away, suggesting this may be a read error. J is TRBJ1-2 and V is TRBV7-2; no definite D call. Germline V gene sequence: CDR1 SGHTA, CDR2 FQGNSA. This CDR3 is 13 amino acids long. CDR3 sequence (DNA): TGTGCCAGCGGCTTAGGTTTCGGGTATGGCTACACCTTC. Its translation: CASGLGFGYGYTF.

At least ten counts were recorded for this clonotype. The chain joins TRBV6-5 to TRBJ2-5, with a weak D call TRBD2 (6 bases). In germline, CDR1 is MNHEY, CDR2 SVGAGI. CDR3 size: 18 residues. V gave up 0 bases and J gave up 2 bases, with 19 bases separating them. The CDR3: CASSYSTFRAGRQETQYF. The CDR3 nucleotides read TGTGCCAGCAGTTACTCGACATTCCGGGCAGGGAGGCAAGAGACCCAGTACTTC.

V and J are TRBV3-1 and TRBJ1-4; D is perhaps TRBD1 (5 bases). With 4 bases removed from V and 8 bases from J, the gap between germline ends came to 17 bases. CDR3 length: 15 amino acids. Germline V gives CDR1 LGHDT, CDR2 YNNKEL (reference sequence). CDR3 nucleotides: TGTGCCAGCAGCCGACTAGCCGGGGGGTCGGAAAAACTGTTTTTT. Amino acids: CASSRLAGGSEKLFF.